This TCR beta chain was obtained from a study of T-cell memory formation after mild COVID-19. The germline gives CDR1 MNHEY, CDR2 SMNVEV (reference sequence). After removal of 4 bases from V and 0 bases from J, the junction contained 8 bases not matched to a gene. This CDR3 has 16 residues. The table lists this clonotype with a few counts. TCRdb independently ran MiXCR on the 5' RACE reads; one entry per CDR3 protein. The sample yields approximately 100,000 distinct CDR3 sequences, around 10% seen once. The sequencing sample was made of PBMCs or a T cell subset sorted from them (not recorded which). The chain combines TRBV27 with TRBJ1-1, with TRBD1 identical over 7 bases. The sequence was collected from a man between 18 and 29 years old who had mild COVID-19 (a few samples of this study predate the infection). Cell type and time point are not known. CDR3 protein: CASSSLLTGMNTEAFF. The DNA of the CDR3 is TGTGCCAGCAGTTCCCTCCTGACAGGGATGAACACTGAAGCTTTCTTT.